The 8 T cell receptor beta chains listed next were all sequenced from one sample in a study of blood T cells in healthy people across ages. The authors ran a second PCR of 7 to 11 cycles using a sample-barcoded 5' primer and a J-beta primer mix. MiXCR, applied by TCRdb to the 5' RACE reads, yields one record per CDR3 protein. The table includes some 1,500,000 distinct CDR3 sequences, about 45% detected once. The sequencing input was blood. The receptor source for this set is a young woman in good health.

This clonotype was observed a few times. This sequence joins TRBV5-1 and TRBJ1-1; 9 bases are a match to TRBD1. J lost 5 bases, V lost 2 bases, and 1 base had no gene match. The CDR3 consists of 13 residues. The V gene's germline CDR1 is SGHRS and CDR2 YFSETQ. The CDR3 loop is CASSLQGATEAFF. CDR3 nucleotide sequence: TGCGCCAGCAGCTTACAGGGGGCGACTGAAGCTTTCTTT.

This chain connects TRBV6-2 or TRBV6-3 to TRBJ1-1; D may be TRBD1 (6 bases). Germline assignment: CDR1 MNHEY and CDR2 SVGEGT. The V and J ends lost 7 bases and 1 base respectively, with 16 bases between them. CDR3 size: 15 residues. Written as DNA, the CDR3 is TGTGCCAGCAACCATCTCCAGGGGCAGAACACTGAAGCTTTCTTT. Amino acid sequence: CASNHLQGQNTEAFF.

The V call is TRBV6-1, the J call TRBJ2-3; D is perhaps TRBD1 (6 bases). The CDR3 sequence is 13 residues long. Trimming stripped 9 bases from V and 4 bases from J, with 14 bases between. CDR1 and CDR2 from the germline V gene are MNHNS and SASEGT. CDR3 residues: CASRTVLADTQYF. The CDR3 DNA reads as TGTGCCAGTCGGACAGTATTGGCAGATACGCAGTATTTT.

The J gene is TRBJ1-4, the V gene TRBV12-3 or TRBV12-4; no clear D. The CDR3 covers 14 residues. The V and J ends lost 7 bases and 3 bases respectively, with 12 bases between them. This CDR3 is CASTTVYPNEKLFF. In DNA form, the CDR3 reads TGTGCCAGCACGACGGTTTACCCTAATGAAAAACTGTTTTTT.

The chain has TRBV10-3 and TRBJ2-3; D is undetermined. Germline-derived CDR1 and CDR2 are ENHRY and SYGVKD. V was clipped by 3 bases and J by 5 bases, with 12 bases between them. This CDR3 spans 14 amino acids. The CDR3 loop is CAISDAVVGDTQYF. Here the CDR3 DNA reads TGTGCCATCAGTGATGCTGTGGTAGGAGATACGCAGTATTTT.

This clonotype was counted at least ten times. The rearrangement joins TRBV20-1 to TRBJ1-2; D gene uncertain. With 3 bases removed from V and 7 bases from J, the gap between germline ends came to 12 bases. Looked up from germline, CDR1 is DFQATT and CDR2 is SNEGSKA (reference sequence). This CDR3 has 12 residues. The CDR3 loop is CSASGQWPGYTF. The CDR3, as DNA: TGCAGTGCTAGCGGTCAATGGCCTGGCTACACCTTC.

This chain connects TRBV6-5 to TRBJ1-4, with 8 nucleotides matching TRBD1. Per germline, CDR1 MNHEY and CDR2 SVGAGI. The CDR3 totals 14 residues. Trimming removed 6 bases from V and 8 bases from J; junction bases left unmatched: 8. This CDR3 is CASSTDRGSEKLFF. The CDR3 DNA sequence: TGTGCCAGCAGCACAGACAGGGGAAGCGAAAAACTGTTTTTT.

The CDR3 nucleotides are TGTGCCAGCAGCTCAGGCCCCTACAATGAGCAGTACTTC. This gives the protein CASSSGPYNEQYF. This sequence joins TRBV6-2 or TRBV6-3 and TRBJ2-7, with D unresolved. The germline V gene encodes CDR1 MNHEY and CDR2 SVGEGT. The CDR3 runs 13 residues. V lost 6 bases and J lost 7, with 16 bases in between.